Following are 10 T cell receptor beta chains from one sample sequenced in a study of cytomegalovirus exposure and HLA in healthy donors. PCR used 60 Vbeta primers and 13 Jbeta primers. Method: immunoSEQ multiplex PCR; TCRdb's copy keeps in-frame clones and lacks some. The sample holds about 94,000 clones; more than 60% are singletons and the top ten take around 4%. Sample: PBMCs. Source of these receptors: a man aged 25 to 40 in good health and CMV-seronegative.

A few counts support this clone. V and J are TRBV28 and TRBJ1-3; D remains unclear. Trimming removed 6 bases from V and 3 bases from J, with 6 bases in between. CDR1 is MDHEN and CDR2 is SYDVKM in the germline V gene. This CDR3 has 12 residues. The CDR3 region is CASRSNGNTIYF. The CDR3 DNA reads TGTGCCAGCAGGTCAAATGGAAACACCATATATTTT.

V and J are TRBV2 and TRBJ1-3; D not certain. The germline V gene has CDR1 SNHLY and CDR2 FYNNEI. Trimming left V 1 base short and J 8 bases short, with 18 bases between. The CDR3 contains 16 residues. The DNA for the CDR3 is TGTGCCAGCAGTGAAGGCGGCGAGGTGGTTTTATACACCATATATTTT. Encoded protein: CASSEGGEVVLYTIYF.

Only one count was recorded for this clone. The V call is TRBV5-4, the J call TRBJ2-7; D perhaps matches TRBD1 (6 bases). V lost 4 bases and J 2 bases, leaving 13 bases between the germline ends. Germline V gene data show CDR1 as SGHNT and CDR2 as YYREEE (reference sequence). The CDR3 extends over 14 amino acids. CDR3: CASSPSTGTYEQYF. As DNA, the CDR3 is TGTGCCAGCAGCCCCTCGACAGGCACCTACGAGCAGTACTTC.

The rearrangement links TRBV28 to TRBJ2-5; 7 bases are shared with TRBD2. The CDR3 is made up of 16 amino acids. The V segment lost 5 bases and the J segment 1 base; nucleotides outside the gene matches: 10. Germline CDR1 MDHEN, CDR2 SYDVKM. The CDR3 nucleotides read TGTGCCAGCAGTCAATACCGGGACTATTCCCAAGAGACCCAGTACTTC. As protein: CASSQYRDYSQETQYF.

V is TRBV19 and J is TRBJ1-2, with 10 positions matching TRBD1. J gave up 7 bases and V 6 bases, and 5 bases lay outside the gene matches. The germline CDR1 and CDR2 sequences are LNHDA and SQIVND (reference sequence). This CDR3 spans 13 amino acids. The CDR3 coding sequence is TGTGCCAGTAGCGAAGGGACAGGGGTTGGCTACACCTTC. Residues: CASSEGTGVGYTF.

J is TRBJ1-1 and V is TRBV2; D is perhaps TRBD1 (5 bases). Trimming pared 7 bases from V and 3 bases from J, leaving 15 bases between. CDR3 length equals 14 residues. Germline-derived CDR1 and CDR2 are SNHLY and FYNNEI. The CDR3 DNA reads TGTGCCAGCACCCGCCAAGGGACTTACACTGAAGCTTTCTTT. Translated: CASTRQGTYTEAFF.

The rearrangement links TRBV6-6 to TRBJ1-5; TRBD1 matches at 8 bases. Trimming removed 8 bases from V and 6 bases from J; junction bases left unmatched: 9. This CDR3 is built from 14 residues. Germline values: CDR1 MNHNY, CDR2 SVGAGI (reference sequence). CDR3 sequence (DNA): TGTGCCAGCTCATTCGGACAGGGAAGTCAGCCCCAGCATTTT. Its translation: CASSFGQGSQPQHF.

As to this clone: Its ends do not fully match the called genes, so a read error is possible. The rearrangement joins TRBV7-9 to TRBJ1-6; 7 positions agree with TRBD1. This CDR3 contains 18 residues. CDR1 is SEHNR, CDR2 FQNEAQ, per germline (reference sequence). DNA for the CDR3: TGTTCCAGCAGCTTAGCCCCACCGGACAGGTTTAGAGATTCACCCCTCCACTTT. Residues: CSSSLAPPDRFRDSPLHF.

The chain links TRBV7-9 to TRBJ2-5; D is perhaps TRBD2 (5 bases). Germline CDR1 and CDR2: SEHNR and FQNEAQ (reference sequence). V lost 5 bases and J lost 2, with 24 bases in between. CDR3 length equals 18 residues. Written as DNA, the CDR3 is TGTGCCAGCAGCCAGCTGGGAGAAATACTGGGTCCGCAAGAGACCCAGTACTTC. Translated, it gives CASSQLGEILGPQETQYF.

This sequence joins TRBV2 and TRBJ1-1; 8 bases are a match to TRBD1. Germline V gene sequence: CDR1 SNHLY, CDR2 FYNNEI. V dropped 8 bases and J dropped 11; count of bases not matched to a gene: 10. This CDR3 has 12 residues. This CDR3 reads CASRGQGLTAFF. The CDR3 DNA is TGTGCCAGCCGCGGACAGGGTCTGACGGCTTTCTTT.